The 11 T cell receptor beta chains presented below share a single source sample, sequenced in a study of shared clonotypes between healthy human individuals. Generated by immunoSEQ multiplex PCR, the TCRdb table keeps only in-frame clones and is missing some. The data hold hundreds of thousands of clones, with around 74% observed a single time. The sample taken for sequencing was memory CD4+ T cells sorted from blood. Subset indicated: CD45RA-negative fraction. The receptor set was obtained from a woman aged 30 to 39 in good health.

The rearrangement uses TRBV28 and TRBJ2-3; 7 bases fit TRBD1. The germline gives CDR1 MDHEN, CDR2 SYDVKM. J was trimmed by 6 bases and V by 6 bases; bases with no gene match: 12. The CDR3 runs 15 residues. The CDR3 loop is CASRPDRDRVDTQYF. CDR3 DNA sequence: TGTGCCAGCAGACCCGACAGGGACCGAGTGGATACGCAGTATTTT. The full variable domain, with the rest looked up from reference TRBV28 and TRBJ2-3, is DVKVTQSSRYLVKRTGEKVFLECVQDMDHENMFWYRQDPGLGLRLIYFSYDVKMKEKGDIPEGYSVSREKKERFSLILESASTNQTSMYLCASRPDRDRVDTQYFGPGTRLTVL.

V is TRBV19 and J is TRBJ1-5; D is unresolved. Trimming pared 5 bases from V and 6 bases from J, leaving 17 bases between. The CDR3 runs to 15 residues. CDR1 is LNHDA, CDR2 SQIVND, per germline (reference sequence). The CDR3 nucleotides are TGTGCCAGTAGTGGGAGATTCGACGGAGGTCAGCCCCAGCATTTT. The encoded protein is CASSGRFDGGQPQHF.

This sequence joins TRBV6-1 and TRBJ2-5, with 7 bases lining up with TRBD2. V lost 7 bases and J lost 4; bases outside the gene matches: 9. The CDR3 totals 14 residues. Germline values: CDR1 MNHNS, CDR2 SASEGT. The CDR3 spells CASIRDSGGETQYF. CDR3 sequence (DNA): TGTGCCAGCATAAGGGACTCGGGGGGAGAGACCCAGTACTTC.

The V call is TRBV2, the J call TRBJ1-1; D gene ambiguous. The length of the CDR3 is 12 residues. V lost 1 base to trimming and J lost 1 base, with 1 base between them. Germline lookup yields CDR1 SNHLY and CDR2 FYNNEI. CDR3 nucleotides: TGTGCCAGCAGTGAAGGGAACACTGAAGCTTTCTTT. Translating gives CASSEGNTEAFF.

V usage is TRBV25-1 and J usage is TRBJ2-1; 14 bases are a match to TRBD2. The germline V gene encodes CDR1 MGHDK and CDR2 SYGVNS. This CDR3 spans 18 amino acids. The V and J ends lost 2 bases and 1 base, in that order; junction bases with no gene match: 4. The CDR3 loop reads CASSETRLAGGSYNEQFF. CDR3 in DNA: TGTGCCAGCAGTGAAACCCGACTAGCGGGAGGGTCCTACAATGAGCAGTTCTTC.

This rearrangement joins TRBV29-1 to TRBJ2-5; tentatively, D is TRBD1 or TRBD2 (5 bases each). This CDR3 is built from 13 residues. V shed 6 bases and J shed 0 bases, with 11 bases lying between them. Germline V gene lookup returns CDR1 SQVTM and CDR2 ANQGSEA. CDR3 loop: CSVRGVNQETQYF. The CDR3 nucleotides are TGCAGCGTACGAGGGGTCAACCAAGAGACCCAGTACTTC. The full variable domain, completed using reference TRBV29-1 and TRBJ2-5, is SAVISQKPSRDICQRGTSLTIQCQVDSQVTMMFWYRQQPGQSLTLIATANQGSEATYESGFVIDKFPISRPNLTFSTLTVSNMSPEDSSIYLCSVRGVNQETQYFGPGTRLLVL.

This chain links TRBV5-1 with TRBJ1-2; 8 bases fit TRBD1. CDR1 is SGHRS and CDR2 is YFSETQ in the germline V gene. CDR3 length: 13 amino acids. Unmatched junction bases numbered 7, after V lost 6 bases and J lost 6 bases. The CDR3 coding sequence is TGCGCCAGCACTGCCGCAGGGGGCAATGGCTACACCTTC. Translated: CASTAAGGNGYTF.

About this clone: At the DNA level, this CDR3 is encoded by other sequences in the same sample as well. The chain carries TRBV6-1 and TRBJ1-1; the D is unclear. V was clipped by 2 bases and J by 1 base, with 8 bases between them. The CDR3 consists of 14 residues. Germline lookup yields CDR1 MNHNS and CDR2 SASEGT. CDR3 nucleotides: TGTGCCAGCAGTGAAAGTTTGGCGAACACTGAAGCTTTCTTT. Its protein product is CASSESLANTEAFF.

V and J are TRBV30 and TRBJ2-6; D is ambiguous. V was trimmed by 4 bases and J by 2 bases, leaving 6 bases between them. Germline CDR1 reads GTSNPN; CDR2 reads SVGIG (reference sequence). The CDR3 spans 13 residues. The CDR3 sequence is CAWKAAGANVLTF. In nucleotides, the CDR3 is TGTGCCTGGAAGGCGGCTGGGGCCAACGTCCTGACTTTC.

This rearrangement joins TRBV11-3 to TRBJ2-5, with D perhaps TRBD1 (6 bases). Trimming shortened V by 5 bases and J by 0 bases, and 7 bases separated the two germline ends. Germline V gene data show CDR1 as SGHNT and CDR2 as YENEEA. The CDR3 sequence is 13 residues long. CDR3 in amino acids: CASSDRNQETQYF. Written as DNA, the CDR3 is TGTGCCAGCAGCGACAGGAACCAAGAGACCCAGTACTTC.

The V gene is TRBV18, the J gene TRBJ2-2; D may be TRBD1 (6 bases). The CDR3 spans 15 residues. Deletions cut 6 bases from V and 1 base from J, with 12 bases between. Per germline, CDR1 KGHSH and CDR2 LQKENI. The CDR3 nucleotides read TGTGCCAGCTCGTGGACAGCGTGGAACACCGGGGAGCTGTTTTTT. It translates to CASSWTAWNTGELFF. Full variable domain (outside the CDR3, taken from reference TRBV18 and TRBJ2-2): NAGVMQNPRHLVRRRGQEARLRCSPMKGHSHVYWYRQLPEEGLKFMVYLQKENIIDESGMPKERFSAEFPKEGPSILRIQQVVRGDSAAYFCASSWTAWNTGELFFGEGSRLTVL.